This T cell receptor (beta chain) was obtained from a study of T-cell reconstitution after alpha-beta-depleted transplantation in children. The library targeted TCRbeta and was prepared with unique molecular identifiers. TCRdb recomputed calls from the PCR reads with MiXCR, one row per CDR3 protein. The table records 400,000 to 500,000 distinct CDR3 sequences, about a tenth of them present only once. The table lists this clonotype with many counts. CDR3 length equals 15 residues. The V and J ends lost 7 bases and 1 base respectively, with 16 bases between them. This rearrangement joins TRBV12-3 or TRBV12-4 to TRBJ1-2; a weak D match, TRBD1 (6 bases). The material sequenced was PBMCs from the stem cell graft donor, taken from the stem cell graft. The origin of this receptor is a human donor who donated a stem cell graft to a child with acute myeloid leukemia. CDR3 in amino acids: CASTMSPGVNYGYTF. The CDR3 DNA reads TGTGCCAGCACCATGTCCCCAGGGGTTAACTATGGCTACACCTTC.